What follows are 21 T cell receptor beta chains derived from one specimen sequenced in a study of shared clonotypes between healthy human individuals (TCRdb year 2020). The library was obtained by the immunoSEQ multiplex PCR assay. TCRdb limited this immuneACCESS table to in-frame rearrangements with V and J called. A share of clones is missing; checked studies link under half to unresolved V genes, and the rest is unexplained. This sample is represented by roughly 2 million clones; 95% of them were singletons. Of the sample, 0.13% is held by the ten largest clones. Source material: naive CD4+ T cells sorted from blood. The label giving this sample's cell subset or site can be read as: CD45RA+ positively selected. The receptor set was obtained from a man in his late teens or twenties in good health.

The gene calls are TRBV27 and TRBJ1-5; a weak D match, TRBD1 (5 bases). V lost 0 bases and J 5 bases, leaving 17 bases between the germline ends. CDR1 is MNHEY, CDR2 SMNVEV, per germline (reference sequence). The CDR3 spans 17 residues. CDR3 amino acids: CASSLSGPKNVYQPQHF. Here the CDR3 DNA reads TGTGCCAGCAGTTTATCGGGGCCTAAAAATGTTTATCAGCCCCAGCATTTT.

CDR3 DNA: TGTGCCAGCAGGGGGGACAGGTCAAATAATTCACCCCTCCACTTT. The encoded protein is CASRGDRSNNSPLHF. The chain links TRBV28 to TRBJ1-6; 8 bases agree with TRBD1. The CDR3 covers 15 residues. Trimming removed 6 bases from V and 5 bases from J; junction bases left unmatched: 6. From germline, CDR1 is MDHEN and CDR2 SYDVKM.

Concerning this clone: At the DNA level, this CDR3 is encoded by other sequences in the same sample as well. The J gene is TRBJ2-2, the V gene TRBV18; 10 bases map to TRBD1. The V segment lost 2 bases and the J segment 5 bases; nucleotides outside the gene matches: 2. Germline loops: CDR1 KGHSH, CDR2 LQKENI. The CDR3 is made up of 15 amino acids. This CDR3 reads CASSPGTGDTGELFF. CDR3 coding DNA: TGTGCCAGCTCACCAGGGACAGGGGATACCGGGGAGCTGTTTTTT.

V usage is TRBV7-2 and J usage is TRBJ1-1; weak D call: TRBD1 (5 bases). Trimming shortened V by 3 bases and J by 1 base, and 9 bases separated the two germline ends. Germline V lookup: CDR1 SGHTA, CDR2 FQGNSA. This CDR3 is built from 14 residues. The CDR3 sequence: CASSFSGTNTEAFF. The CDR3 DNA reads as TGTGCCAGCAGCTTTTCGGGGACGAACACTGAAGCTTTCTTT.

The chain joins TRBV18 to TRBJ2-7; D is possibly TRBD1 (6 bases). Trimming cost V 1 base and J 0 bases, with 16 bases left between them. The CDR3 has 17 amino acids. Germline CDR1 is KGHSH and CDR2 is LQKENI. The CDR3 DNA reads as TGTGCCAGCTCACCACTCCTTTCCCAGGGGATCTCCTACGAGCAGTACTTC. It specifies CASSPLLSQGISYEQYF.

This clone was counted once. The V call is TRBV6-5, the J call TRBJ1-5; TRBD1 aligns across 8 bases. The CDR3 extends over 15 amino acids. V lost 7 bases, J lost 9 bases, and 14 bases stayed unmatched. CDR1 and CDR2 (germline): MNHEY, SVGAGI. The CDR3 region is CASTLEGTGQGPQHF. The CDR3, as DNA: TGTGCCAGCACCCTCGAGGGGACAGGTCAAGGGCCCCAGCATTTT.

This clone was seen just once. The chain has TRBV6-6 and TRBJ2-7; 9 bases line up with TRBD1. The CDR3 has 15 residues. J gave up 2 bases and V 4 bases, and 6 bases lay outside the gene matches. Germline CDR1 is MNHNY and CDR2 is SVGAGI (reference sequence). The CDR3 DNA sequence: TGTGCCAGCAGTTCTCCGGGACAGGGCCCCTACGAGCAGTACTTC. Protein sequence: CASSSPGQGPYEQYF.

Points on this clone: At one boundary the junction diverges from the germline segment, which might be a read error. V and J are TRBV28 and TRBJ1-4; D remains unclear. The CDR3 length is 15 residues. CDR1 and CDR2 (germline): MDHEN, SYDVKM. CDR3 DNA: TGTGCCAGCAGTGCCTCTGGGCCTTCTAATGAAAAACTGCTTTTT. It specifies CASSASGPSNEKLLF. The complete variable domain, with remaining parts taken from reference TRBV28 and TRBJ1-4, reads DVKVTQSSRYLVKRTGEKVFLECVQDMDHENMFWYRQDPGLGLRLIYFSYDVKMKEKGDIPEGYSVSREKKERFSLILESASTNQTSMYLCASSASGPSNEKLLFGSGTQLSVL.

The J gene is TRBJ2-3, the V gene TRBV7-2, with a weak D call TRBD2 (6 bases). The CDR3 has 15 amino acids. Trimming stripped 1 base from V and 3 bases from J, with 11 bases between. From germline, CDR1 is SGHTA and CDR2 FQGNSA. CDR3 DNA sequence: TGTGCCAGCAGCTTAGATGCGCGGGGAACAGATACGCAGTATTTT. Translated: CASSLDARGTDTQYF. The full variable domain, in which reference TRBV7-2 and TRBJ2-3 provide the parts outside the CDR3, is GAGVSQSPSNKVTEKGKDVELRCDPISGHTALYWYRQSLGQGLEFLIYFQGNSAPDKSGLPSDRFSAERTGGSVSTLTIQRTQQEDSAVYLCASSLDARGTDTQYFGPGTRLTVL.

The chain links TRBV2 to TRBJ2-4; no clear D gene. CDR3 length equals 12 residues. Trimming cost V 2 bases and J 5 bases, with 4 bases left between them. The V gene's germline CDR1 is SNHLY and CDR2 FYNNEI. In DNA, the CDR3 is TGTGCCAGCAGTGAACCGGAAAACATTCAGTACTTC. It yields the protein CASSEPENIQYF. The whole variable domain, remainder taken from reference TRBV2 and TRBJ2-4, is EPEVTQTPSHQVTQMGQEVILRCVPISNHLYFYWYRQILGQKVEFLVSFYNNEISEKSEIFDDQFSVERPDGSNFTLKIRSTKLEDSAMYFCASSEPENIQYFGAGTRLSVL.

J is TRBJ1-3 and V is TRBV5-4; D not resolved. The CDR3 runs to 15 residues. V shed 0 bases and J shed 0 bases, with 7 bases lying between them. CDR1 SGHNT and CDR2 YYREEE come from the germline V gene (reference sequence). The DNA of the CDR3 is TGTGCCAGCAGCTTGGGTACAGCCTCTGGAAACACCATATATTTT. It translates to CASSLGTASGNTIYF.

To note about this clone: Other DNA variants within this sample encode the same CDR3. The chain links TRBV18 to TRBJ1-2; 7 positions agree with TRBD1. The germline V gene encodes CDR1 KGHSH and CDR2 LQKENI. The length of the CDR3 is 13 residues. J was trimmed by 3 bases and V by 6 bases; bases with no gene match: 4. The CDR3 DNA reads TGTGCCAGCTCTGGGCAGGGGGACTATGGCTACACCTTC. Its protein product is CASSGQGDYGYTF.

A single count supports this clone. V and J are TRBV7-2 and TRBJ2-2, with D possibly being TRBD2 (5 bases). The V and J ends lost 0 bases and 6 bases respectively, with 11 bases between them. The germline CDR1 and CDR2 sequences are SGHTA and FQGNSA. This CDR3 is built from 15 residues. The CDR3 protein is CASSLAAAQSGELFF. Written as DNA, the CDR3 is TGTGCCAGCAGCTTAGCAGCGGCCCAATCCGGGGAGCTGTTTTTT.

The CDR3 sequence: CASSVHSGSSYNEQFF. CDR3 nucleotide sequence: TGTGCCAGCAGCGTCCATAGCGGGAGCTCCTACAATGAGCAGTTCTTC. The chain is built from TRBV11-3 and TRBJ2-1; TRBD2 aligns across 9 bases. Germline loops: CDR1 SGHNT, CDR2 YENEEA. V lost 5 bases to trimming and J lost 0 bases; unmatched junction nucleotides: 5. CDR3 length equals 16 residues.

This chain links TRBV6-6 with TRBJ2-7; D is possibly TRBD1 (6 bases). V gave up 6 bases and J gave up 0 bases, with 15 bases separating them. CDR1 is MNHNY, CDR2 SVGAGI, per germline (reference sequence). This CDR3 comprises 15 residues. The CDR3 region has the DNA TGTGCCAGCAGGGAGACCGGACAGAGCTCCTACGAGCAGTACTTC. Amino acid sequence: CASRETGQSSYEQYF.

This chain connects TRBV11-2 to TRBJ2-7; possible D gene TRBD2, 5 bases. Deletions cut 5 bases from V and 2 bases from J, with 13 bases between. CDR1 and CDR2 from the germline V gene are SGHAT and FQNNGV. This CDR3 spans 14 amino acids. The CDR3 loop is CASSPGIFPYEQYF. The CDR3 bases are TGTGCCAGCAGCCCCGGGATCTTCCCCTACGAGCAGTACTTC.

V usage is TRBV10-3 and J usage is TRBJ2-1; D uncertain. From germline, CDR1 is ENHRY and CDR2 SYGVKD. The CDR3 length is 11 residues. V was cut by 7 bases and J by 5 bases, with 6 bases left in between. CDR3 in amino acids: CAIKGNNEQFF. The CDR3 coding sequence is TGTGCCATCAAAGGGAACAATGAGCAGTTCTTC.

The rearrangement joins TRBV28 to TRBJ1-2; 8 bases map to TRBD1. This CDR3 contains 14 residues. Germline V gene lookup returns CDR1 MDHEN and CDR2 SYDVKM. Germline trimming cut 1 base from V and 7 bases from J; bases unmatched to any gene: 5. The DNA of the CDR3 is TGTGCCAGCAGTTTATTGGGCAGGGGGCCTGGCTACACCTTC. Translation gives CASSLLGRGPGYTF.

This clone was detected only once. The same CDR3 also results from other DNA sequences found in this sample. V is TRBV25-1 and J is TRBJ2-7, with 10 positions matching TRBD2. The CDR3 has 15 amino acids. J lost 2 bases, V lost 2 bases, and 3 bases had no gene match. CDR1 and CDR2 from the germline V gene are MGHDK and SYGVNS. The CDR3 spells CASSESLAGAYEQYF. The CDR3 coding sequence is TGTGCCAGCAGTGAAAGTCTAGCGGGAGCCTACGAGCAGTACTTC.

The rearrangement uses TRBV15 and TRBJ1-2, with 9 bases lining up with TRBD1. After removal of 1 base from V and 2 bases from J, the junction contained 8 bases not matched to a gene. CDR1 LNHNV and CDR2 YYDKDF come from the germline V gene (reference sequence). The CDR3 contains 17 residues. Here the CDR3 DNA reads TGTGCCACCAGCAGAGTACTAGACAGGGGGATCAACTATGGCTACACCTTC. The encoded protein is CATSRVLDRGINYGYTF.

The chain joins TRBV5-1 to TRBJ2-7, with TRBD2 matching 9 bases. This CDR3 is 17 amino acids long. The V and J ends lost 0 bases and 0 bases, in that order; junction bases with no gene match: 7. The germline CDR1 and CDR2 sequences are SGHRS and YFSETQ. As DNA, the CDR3 is TGCGCCAGCAGCTTGGCATTTGGACTAGCGAACTCCTACGAGCAGTACTTC. Translation gives CASSLAFGLANSYEQYF.